Following are 4 T cell receptor beta chains from one sample sequenced in a study of identical twins. TCRdb passed the 5' RACE reads through MiXCR, listing each CDR3 protein once. The sample includes roughly 350,000 distinct CDR3 sequences, around 12% of them seen just once. The same data also went into a second study, on yellow fever vaccine responses in identical twins.

The sample consisted of CD8+ T cells sorted from blood. The receptors stem from a woman aged 18-30 years in good health.

Comments on this clonotype: An end of the junction differs from the germline gene, which may be a read error. The V call is TRBV11-2, the J call TRBJ2-7; D is unclear. Germline lookup yields CDR1 SGHAT and CDR2 FQNNGV. This CDR3 is built from 13 residues. For the CDR3, the DNA is TGTGCCAGCAGCTTAAGGCGGACCTACGAGCAGCACTTC. It yields the protein CASSLRRTYEQHF. Together with reference TRBV11-2 and TRBJ2-7, the CDR3 gives the full variable domain: EAGVAQSPRYKIIEKRQSVAFWCNPISGHATLYWYQQILGQGPKLLIQFQNNGVVDDSQLPKDRFSAERLKGVDSTLKIQPAKLEDSAVYLCASSLRRTYEQHFGPGTRLTVT.

This clonotype came up a few times. The chain uses TRBV6-5 and TRBJ2-2; 9 positions match TRBD2. The germline V gene encodes CDR1 MNHEY and CDR2 SVGAGI. The CDR3 totals 15 residues. V was clipped by 4 bases and J by 6 bases; unmatched bases: 6. CDR3 coding DNA: TGTGCCAGCAGTTGGGGACTAGCAGGACCCGGGGAGCTGTTTTTT. Protein product: CASSWGLAGPGELFF.

As to this clonotype: One junction end disagrees with the germline gene, perhaps due to a read error. V and J are TRBV20-1 and TRBJ1-1, with 7 bases matching TRBD1. The CDR3 is 15 amino acids. CDR1 and CDR2 from the germline V gene are DFQATT and SNEGSKA (reference sequence). The CDR3 region is CCALTPRGSNTEAFF. Here the CDR3 DNA reads TGCTGTGCTCTTACCCCCAGGGGGTCAAACACTGAAGCTTTCTTT.

The rearrangement links TRBV7-9 to TRBJ2-7; D is possibly TRBD2 (6 bases). V gave up 5 bases and J gave up 6 bases, with 14 bases separating them. Germline lookup yields CDR1 SEHNR and CDR2 FQNEAQ (reference sequence). There are 13 residues in the CDR3. The CDR3 spells CASSTPTSSEQYV. For the CDR3, the DNA is TGTGCCAGCAGCACACCAACTAGCAGCGAGCAGTACGTC.